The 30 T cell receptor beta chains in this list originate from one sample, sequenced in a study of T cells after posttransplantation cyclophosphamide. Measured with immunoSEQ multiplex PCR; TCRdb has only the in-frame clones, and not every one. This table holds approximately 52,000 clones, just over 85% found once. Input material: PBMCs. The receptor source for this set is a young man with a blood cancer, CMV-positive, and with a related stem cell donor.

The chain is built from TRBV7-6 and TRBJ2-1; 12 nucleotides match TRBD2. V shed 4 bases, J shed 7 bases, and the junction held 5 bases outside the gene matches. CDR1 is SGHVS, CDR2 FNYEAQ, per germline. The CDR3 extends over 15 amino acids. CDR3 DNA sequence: TGTGCCAGCAGCTCGACTAGCGGGAGTGTTAATGAGCAGTTCTTC. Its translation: CASSSTSGSVNEQFF.

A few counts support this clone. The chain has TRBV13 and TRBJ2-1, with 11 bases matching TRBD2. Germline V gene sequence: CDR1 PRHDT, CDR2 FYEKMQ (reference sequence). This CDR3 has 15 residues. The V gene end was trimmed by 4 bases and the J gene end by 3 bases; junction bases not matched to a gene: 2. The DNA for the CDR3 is TGTGCCAGCAGCTCCGGGACTAGCGGCTACAATGAGCAGTTCTTC. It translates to CASSSGTSGYNEQFF.

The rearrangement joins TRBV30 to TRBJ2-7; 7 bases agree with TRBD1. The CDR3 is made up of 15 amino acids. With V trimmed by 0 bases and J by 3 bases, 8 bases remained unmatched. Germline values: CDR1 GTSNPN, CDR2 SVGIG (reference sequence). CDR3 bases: TGTGCCTGGAGTGTACCCGGGACAGCTGACTACGAGCAGTACTTC. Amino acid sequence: CAWSVPGTADYEQYF.

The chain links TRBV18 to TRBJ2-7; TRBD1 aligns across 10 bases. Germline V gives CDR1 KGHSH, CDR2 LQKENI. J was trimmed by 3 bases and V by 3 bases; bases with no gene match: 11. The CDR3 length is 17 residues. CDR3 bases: TGTGCCAGCTCACCTATCTCCCCGACAGGGGGCTTCTACGAGCAGTACTTC. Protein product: CASSPISPTGGFYEQYF.

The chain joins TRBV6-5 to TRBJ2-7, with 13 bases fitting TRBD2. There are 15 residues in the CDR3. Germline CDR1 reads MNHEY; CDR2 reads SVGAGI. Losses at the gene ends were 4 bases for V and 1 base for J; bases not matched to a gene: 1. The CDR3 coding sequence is TGTGCCAGCAGTTGGACTAGCGGGAGTTCCTACGAGCAGTACTTC. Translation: CASSWTSGSSYEQYF.

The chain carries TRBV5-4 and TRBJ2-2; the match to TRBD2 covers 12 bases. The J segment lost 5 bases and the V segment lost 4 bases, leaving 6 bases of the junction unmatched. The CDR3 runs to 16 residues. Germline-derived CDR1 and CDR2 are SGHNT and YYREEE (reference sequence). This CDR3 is CASSGRLAGETGELFF. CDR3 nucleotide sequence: TGTGCCAGCAGCGGCCGACTAGCGGGGGAAACCGGGGAGCTGTTTTTT.

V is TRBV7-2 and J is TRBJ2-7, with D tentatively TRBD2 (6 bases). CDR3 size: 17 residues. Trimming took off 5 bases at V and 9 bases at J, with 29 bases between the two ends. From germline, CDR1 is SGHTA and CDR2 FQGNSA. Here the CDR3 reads CASSQGQGGADLRLQYF. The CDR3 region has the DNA TGTGCCAGCAGCCAAGGGCAGGGAGGAGCGGATCTCCGCCTGCAGTACTTC.

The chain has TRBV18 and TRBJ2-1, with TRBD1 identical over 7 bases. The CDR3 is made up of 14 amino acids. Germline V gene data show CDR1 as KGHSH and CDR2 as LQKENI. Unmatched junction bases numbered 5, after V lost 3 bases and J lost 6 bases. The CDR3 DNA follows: TGTGCCAGCTCACCTAGACAGGGTAGCAATGAGCAGTTCTTC. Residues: CASSPRQGSNEQFF. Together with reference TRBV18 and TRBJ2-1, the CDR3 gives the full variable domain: NAGVMQNPRHLVRRRGQEARLRCSPMKGHSHVYWYRQLPEEGLKFMVYLQKENIIDESGMPKERFSAEFPKEGPSILRIQQVVRGDSAAYFCASSPRQGSNEQFFGPGTRLTVL.

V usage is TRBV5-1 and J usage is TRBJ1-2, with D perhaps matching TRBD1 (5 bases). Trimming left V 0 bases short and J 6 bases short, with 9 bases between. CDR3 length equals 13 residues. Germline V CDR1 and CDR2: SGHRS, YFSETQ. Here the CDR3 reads CASSLGQGDGYTF. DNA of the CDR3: TGCGCCAGCAGCTTGGGGCAGGGTGATGGCTACACCTTC.

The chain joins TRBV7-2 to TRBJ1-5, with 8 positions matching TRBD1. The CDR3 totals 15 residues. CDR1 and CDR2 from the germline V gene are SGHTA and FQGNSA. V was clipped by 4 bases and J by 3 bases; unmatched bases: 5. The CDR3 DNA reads TGTGCCAGCAGCTCTACAGGGGGGTACAATCAGCCCCAGCATTTT. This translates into CASSSTGGYNQPQHF.

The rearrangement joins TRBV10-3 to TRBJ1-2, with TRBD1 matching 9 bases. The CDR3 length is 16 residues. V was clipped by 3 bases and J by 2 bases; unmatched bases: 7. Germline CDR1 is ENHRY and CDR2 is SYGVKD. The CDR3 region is CAISDPRGQGNYGYTF. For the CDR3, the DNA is TGTGCCATCAGTGACCCGCGGGGACAGGGCAACTATGGCTACACCTTC.

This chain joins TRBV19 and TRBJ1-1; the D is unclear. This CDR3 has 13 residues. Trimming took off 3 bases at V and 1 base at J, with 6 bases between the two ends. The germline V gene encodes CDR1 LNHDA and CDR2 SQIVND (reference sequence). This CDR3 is CASSIPGNTEAFF. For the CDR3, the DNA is TGTGCCAGTAGTATCCCAGGGAACACTGAAGCTTTCTTT.

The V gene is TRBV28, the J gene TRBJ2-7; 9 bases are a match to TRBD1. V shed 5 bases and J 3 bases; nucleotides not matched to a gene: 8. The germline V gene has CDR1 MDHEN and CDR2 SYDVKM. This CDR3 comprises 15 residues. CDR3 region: CASSGTGTGIYEQYF. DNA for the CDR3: TGTGCCAGCAGTGGTACCGGGACAGGGATCTACGAGCAGTACTTC.

The CDR3 reads CASSLLAGGEQFF. The CDR3 region has the DNA TGTGCCAGCAGTCTACTAGCGGGGGGGGAGCAGTTCTTC. J is TRBJ2-1 and V is TRBV6-5; 13 bases agree with TRBD2. Germline CDR1 and CDR2: MNHEY and SVGAGI. Trimming removed 5 bases from V and 10 bases from J; junction bases left unmatched: 2. The CDR3 length is 13 residues.

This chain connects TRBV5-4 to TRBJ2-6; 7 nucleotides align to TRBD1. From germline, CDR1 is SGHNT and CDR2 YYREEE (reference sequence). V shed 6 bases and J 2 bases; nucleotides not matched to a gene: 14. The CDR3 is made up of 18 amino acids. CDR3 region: CASTSFDRVSTGANVLTF. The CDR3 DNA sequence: TGTGCCAGCACCTCTTTTGACAGGGTGTCCACTGGGGCCAACGTCCTGACTTTC.

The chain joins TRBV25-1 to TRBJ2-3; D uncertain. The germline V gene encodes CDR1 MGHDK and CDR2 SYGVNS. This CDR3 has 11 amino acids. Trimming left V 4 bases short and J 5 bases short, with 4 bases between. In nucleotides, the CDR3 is TGTGCCAGCAGTGCAAAAGATACGCAGTATTTT. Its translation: CASSAKDTQYF.

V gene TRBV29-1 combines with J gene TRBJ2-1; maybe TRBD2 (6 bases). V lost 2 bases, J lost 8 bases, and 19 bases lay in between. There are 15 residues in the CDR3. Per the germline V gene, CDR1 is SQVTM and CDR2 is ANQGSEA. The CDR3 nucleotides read TGCAGCGTTGAAAGGATTGGAGGGCCTAGGGATGAGCAGTTCTTC. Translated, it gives CSVERIGGPRDEQFF.

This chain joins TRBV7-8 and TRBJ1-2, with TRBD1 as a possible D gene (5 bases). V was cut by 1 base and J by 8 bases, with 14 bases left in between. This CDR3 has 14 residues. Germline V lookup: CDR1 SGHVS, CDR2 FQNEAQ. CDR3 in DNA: TGTGCCAGCAGCTTAGGATACAGGAATGGAGGCTACACCTTC. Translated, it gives CASSLGYRNGGYTF. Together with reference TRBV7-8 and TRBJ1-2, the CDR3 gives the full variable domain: GAGVSQSPRYKVAKRGQDVALRCDPISGHVSLFWYQQALGQGPEFLTYFQNEAQLDKSGLPSDRFFAERPEGSVSTLKIQRTQQEDSAVYLCASSLGYRNGGYTFGSGTRLTVV.

The CDR3 loop reads CASSQSGGNQPQHF. The CDR3 coding sequence is TGCGCCAGCAGCCAAAGCGGAGGCAATCAGCCCCAGCATTTT. This chain uses TRBV4-3 with TRBJ1-5, with D unresolved. This CDR3 spans 14 amino acids. The germline V and J ends were trimmed by 2 bases and 2 bases, with 7 bases remaining between them. Germline V gene lookup returns CDR1 LGHNA and CDR2 YSLEER.

The CDR3 coding sequence is TGCGCCAGCAGCTTGGGACGACAGGGTACGTACACTGAAGCTTTCTTT. This sequence encodes CASSLGRQGTYTEAFF. The V call is TRBV5-1, the J call TRBJ1-1; 7 positions agree with TRBD1. CDR3 length: 16 residues. V lost 0 bases, J lost 3 bases, and 8 bases stayed unmatched. The germline V gene has CDR1 SGHRS and CDR2 YFSETQ.

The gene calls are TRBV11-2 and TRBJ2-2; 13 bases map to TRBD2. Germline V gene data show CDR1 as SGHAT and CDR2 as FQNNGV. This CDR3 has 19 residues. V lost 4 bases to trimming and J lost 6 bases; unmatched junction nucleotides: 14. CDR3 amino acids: CASSYFTGLAGSPPGELFF. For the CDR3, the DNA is TGTGCCAGCAGCTATTTCACGGGACTAGCGGGGAGTCCCCCCGGGGAGCTGTTTTTT.

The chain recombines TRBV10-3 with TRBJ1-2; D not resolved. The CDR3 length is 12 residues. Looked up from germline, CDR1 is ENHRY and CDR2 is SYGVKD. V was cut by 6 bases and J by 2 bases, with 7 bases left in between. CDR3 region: CAIRTQNYGYTF. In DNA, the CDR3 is TGTGCCATCAGGACACAGAACTATGGCTACACCTTC.

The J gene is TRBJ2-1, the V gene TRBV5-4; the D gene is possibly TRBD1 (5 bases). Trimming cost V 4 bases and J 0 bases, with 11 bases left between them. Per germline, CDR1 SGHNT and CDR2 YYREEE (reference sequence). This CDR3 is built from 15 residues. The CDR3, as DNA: TGTGCCAGCAGCGTTTACAGGATCTCCTACAATGAGCAGTTCTTC. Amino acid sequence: CASSVYRISYNEQFF.

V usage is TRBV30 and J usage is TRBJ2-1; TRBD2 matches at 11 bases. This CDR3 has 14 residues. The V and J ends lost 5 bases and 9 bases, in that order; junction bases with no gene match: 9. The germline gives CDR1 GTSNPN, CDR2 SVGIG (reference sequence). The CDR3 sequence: CAWSRGLADFEQFF. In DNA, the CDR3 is TGTGCCTGGTCACGGGGACTAGCGGATTTTGAGCAGTTCTTC.

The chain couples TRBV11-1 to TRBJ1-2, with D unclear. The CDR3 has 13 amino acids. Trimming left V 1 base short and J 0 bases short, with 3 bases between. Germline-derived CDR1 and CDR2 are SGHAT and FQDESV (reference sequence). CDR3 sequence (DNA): TGTGCCAGCAGCTTAGGGCCTAACTATGGCTACACCTTC. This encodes CASSLGPNYGYTF.

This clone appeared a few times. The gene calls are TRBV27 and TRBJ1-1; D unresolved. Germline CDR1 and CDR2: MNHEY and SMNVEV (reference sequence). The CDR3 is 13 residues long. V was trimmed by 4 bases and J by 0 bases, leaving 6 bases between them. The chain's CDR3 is CASSSHMNTEAFF. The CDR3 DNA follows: TGTGCCAGCAGTTCACACATGAACACTGAAGCTTTCTTT.

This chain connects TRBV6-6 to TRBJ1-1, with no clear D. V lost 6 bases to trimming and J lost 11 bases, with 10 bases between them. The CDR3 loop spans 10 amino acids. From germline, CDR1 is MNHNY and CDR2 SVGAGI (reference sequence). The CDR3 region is CASRNFRAFF. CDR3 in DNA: TGTGCCAGCAGAAACTTCCGGGCTTTCTTT.

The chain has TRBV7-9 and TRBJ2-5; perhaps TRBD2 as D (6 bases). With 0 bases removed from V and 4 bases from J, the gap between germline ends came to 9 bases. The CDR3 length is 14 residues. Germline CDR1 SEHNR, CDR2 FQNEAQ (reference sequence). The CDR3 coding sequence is TGTGCCAGCAGCTTAGCGGGAGGCGGAGAGACCCAGTACTTC. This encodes CASSLAGGGETQYF.

The CDR3 coding sequence is TGTGCCAGCTCTACCGGGACAGGGTCGGCTGAAGCTTTCTTT. Protein product: CASSTGTGSAEAFF. This chain connects TRBV6-5 to TRBJ1-1; 9 bases are a match to TRBD1. J was trimmed by 6 bases and V by 8 bases; bases with no gene match: 10. In germline, CDR1 is MNHEY, CDR2 SVGAGI. The CDR3 runs 14 residues.

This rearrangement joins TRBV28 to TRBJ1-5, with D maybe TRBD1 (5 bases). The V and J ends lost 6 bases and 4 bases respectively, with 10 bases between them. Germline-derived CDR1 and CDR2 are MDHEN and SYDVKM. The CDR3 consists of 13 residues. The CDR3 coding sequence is TGTGCCAGCAGGACAGACCTAAATCAGCCCCAGCATTTT. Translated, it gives CASRTDLNQPQHF. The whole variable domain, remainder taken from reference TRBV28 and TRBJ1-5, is DVKVTQSSRYLVKRTGEKVFLECVQDMDHENMFWYRQDPGLGLRLIYFSYDVKMKEKGDIPEGYSVSREKKERFSLILESASTNQTSMYLCASRTDLNQPQHFGDGTRLSIL.